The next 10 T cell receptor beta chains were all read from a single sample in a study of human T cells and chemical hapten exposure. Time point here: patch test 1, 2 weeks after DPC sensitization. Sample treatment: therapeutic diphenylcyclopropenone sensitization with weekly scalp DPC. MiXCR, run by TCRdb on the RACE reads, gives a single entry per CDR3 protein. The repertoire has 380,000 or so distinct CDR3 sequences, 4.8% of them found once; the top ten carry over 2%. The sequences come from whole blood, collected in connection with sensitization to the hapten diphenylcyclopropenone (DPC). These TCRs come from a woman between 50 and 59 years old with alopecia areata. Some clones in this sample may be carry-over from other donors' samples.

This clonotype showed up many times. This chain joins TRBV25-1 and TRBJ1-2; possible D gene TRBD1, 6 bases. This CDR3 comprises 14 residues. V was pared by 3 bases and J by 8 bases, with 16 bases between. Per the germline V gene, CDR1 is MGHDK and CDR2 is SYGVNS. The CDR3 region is CASSDLTGRGGYTF. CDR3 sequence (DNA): TGTGCCAGCAGTGACCTGACAGGCCGAGGGGGCTACACCTTC.

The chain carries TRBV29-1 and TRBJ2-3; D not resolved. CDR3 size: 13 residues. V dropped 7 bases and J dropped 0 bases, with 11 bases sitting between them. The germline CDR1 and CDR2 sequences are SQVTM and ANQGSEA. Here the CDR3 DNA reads TGCAGCGCCGACACCACTAGCACAGATACGCAGTATTTT. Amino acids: CSADTTSTDTQYF.

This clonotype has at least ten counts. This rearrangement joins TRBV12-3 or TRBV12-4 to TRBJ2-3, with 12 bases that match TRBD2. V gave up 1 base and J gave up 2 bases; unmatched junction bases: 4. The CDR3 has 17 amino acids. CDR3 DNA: TGTGCCAGCAGTTTAGGACTAGCGGGGGTTATCACAGATACGCAGTATTTT. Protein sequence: CASSLGLAGVITDTQYF.

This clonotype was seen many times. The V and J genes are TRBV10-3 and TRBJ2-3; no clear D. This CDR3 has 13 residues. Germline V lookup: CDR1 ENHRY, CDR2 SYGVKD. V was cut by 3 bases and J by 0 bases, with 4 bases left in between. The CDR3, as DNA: TGTGCCATCAGTGAATGGAGCACAGATACGCAGTATTTT. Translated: CAISEWSTDTQYF.

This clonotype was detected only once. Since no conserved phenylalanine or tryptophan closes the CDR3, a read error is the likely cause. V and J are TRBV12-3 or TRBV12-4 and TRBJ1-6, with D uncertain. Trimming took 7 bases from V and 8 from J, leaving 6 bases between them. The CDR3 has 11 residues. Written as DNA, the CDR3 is TGTGCCAGCACCCGCGATTCACCCCTCCACCTT. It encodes CASTRDSPLHL.

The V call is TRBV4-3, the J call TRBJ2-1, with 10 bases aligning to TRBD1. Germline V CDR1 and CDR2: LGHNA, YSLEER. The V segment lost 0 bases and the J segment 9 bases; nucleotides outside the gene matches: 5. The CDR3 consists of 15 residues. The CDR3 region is CASSQDTRTGGEQFF. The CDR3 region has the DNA TGCGCCAGCAGCCAAGATACCCGGACAGGGGGTGAGCAGTTCTTC.

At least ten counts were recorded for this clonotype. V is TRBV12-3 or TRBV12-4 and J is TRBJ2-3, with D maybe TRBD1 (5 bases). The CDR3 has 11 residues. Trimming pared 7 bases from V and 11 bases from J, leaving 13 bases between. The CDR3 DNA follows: TGTGCCAGCATGACGACAGTGATGCAGTATTTT. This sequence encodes CASMTTVMQYF.

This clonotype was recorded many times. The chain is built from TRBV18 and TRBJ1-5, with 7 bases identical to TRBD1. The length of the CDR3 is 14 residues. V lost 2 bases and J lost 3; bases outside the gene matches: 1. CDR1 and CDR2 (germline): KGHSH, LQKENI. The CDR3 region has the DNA TGTGCCAGCTCACCAGACAGGGCCAATCAGCCCCAGCATTTT. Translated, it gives CASSPDRANQPQHF.

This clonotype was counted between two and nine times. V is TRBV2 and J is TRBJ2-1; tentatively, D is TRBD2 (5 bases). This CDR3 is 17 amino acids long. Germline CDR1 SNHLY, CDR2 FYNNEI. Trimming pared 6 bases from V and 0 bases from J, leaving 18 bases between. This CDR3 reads CASRVWAGGSSYNEQFF. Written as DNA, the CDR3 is TGTGCCAGCAGAGTTTGGGCGGGCGGAAGCTCCTACAATGAGCAGTTCTTC.

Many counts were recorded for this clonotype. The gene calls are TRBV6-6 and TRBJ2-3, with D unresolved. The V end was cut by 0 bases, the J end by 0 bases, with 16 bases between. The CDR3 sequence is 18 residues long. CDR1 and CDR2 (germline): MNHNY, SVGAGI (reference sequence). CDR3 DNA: TGTGCCAGCAGTTACTCGAAACTCCGGCGCTTTAGCACAGATACGCAGTATTTT. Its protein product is CASSYSKLRRFSTDTQYF.